What follows is one TCR beta chain and its context. The data stem from a study of technical replicates of blood from a handful of donors. V was shortened by 3 bases and J by 5 bases, with 8 bases between the two germline ends. The V gene's germline CDR1 is LGHNA and CDR2 YNFKEQ. This CDR3 region has 12 residues. The data were produced by immunoSEQ multiplex PCR, yet TCRdb's version contains in-frame clones alone and is incomplete. The data contain tens of thousands of clones, approximately 97% of them singletons. This chain connects TRBV4-2 to TRBJ2-7; unclear D gene. The TCR comes from a human donor in good health. The sequencing sample was made of T cells isolated from PBMCs. The CDR3 DNA sequence: TGTGCCAGCAGCCACCTCTACGACGAGCAGTACTTC. This encodes CASSHLYDEQYF.